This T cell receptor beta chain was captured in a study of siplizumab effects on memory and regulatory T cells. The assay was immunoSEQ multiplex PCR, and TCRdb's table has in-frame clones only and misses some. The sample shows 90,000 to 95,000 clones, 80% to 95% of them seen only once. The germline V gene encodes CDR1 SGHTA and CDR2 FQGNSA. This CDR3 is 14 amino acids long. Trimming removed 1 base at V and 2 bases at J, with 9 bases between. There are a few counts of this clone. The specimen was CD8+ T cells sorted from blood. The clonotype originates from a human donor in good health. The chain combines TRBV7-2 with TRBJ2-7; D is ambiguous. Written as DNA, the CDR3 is TGTGCCAGCAGCTTAGTCGACACAGCCTACGAGCAGTACTTC. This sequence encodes CASSLVDTAYEQYF.